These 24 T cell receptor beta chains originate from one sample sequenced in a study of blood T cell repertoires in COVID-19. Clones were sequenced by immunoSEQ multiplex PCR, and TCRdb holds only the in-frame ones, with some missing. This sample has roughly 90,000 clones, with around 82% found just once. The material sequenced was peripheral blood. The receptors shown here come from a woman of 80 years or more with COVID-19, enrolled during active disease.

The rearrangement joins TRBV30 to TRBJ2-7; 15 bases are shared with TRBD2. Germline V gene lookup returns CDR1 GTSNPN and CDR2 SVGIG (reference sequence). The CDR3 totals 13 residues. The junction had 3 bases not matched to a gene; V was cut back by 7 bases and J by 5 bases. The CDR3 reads CAYGLAGGHEQYF. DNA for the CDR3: TGTGCCTACGGACTAGCGGGGGGGCACGAGCAGTACTTC.

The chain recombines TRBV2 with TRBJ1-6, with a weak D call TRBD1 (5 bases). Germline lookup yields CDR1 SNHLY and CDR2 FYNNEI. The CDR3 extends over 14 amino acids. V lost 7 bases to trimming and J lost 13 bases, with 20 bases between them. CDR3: CASTMQGALWPLHF. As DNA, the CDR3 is TGTGCCAGCACCATGCAGGGTGCATTATGGCCCCTCCACTTT.

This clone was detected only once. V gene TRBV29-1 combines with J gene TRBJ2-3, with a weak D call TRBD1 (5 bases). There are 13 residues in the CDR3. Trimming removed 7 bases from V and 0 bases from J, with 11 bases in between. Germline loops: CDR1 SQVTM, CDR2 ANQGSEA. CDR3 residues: CSARQLSTDTQYF. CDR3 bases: TGCAGCGCTAGACAGTTGAGCACAGATACGCAGTATTTT.

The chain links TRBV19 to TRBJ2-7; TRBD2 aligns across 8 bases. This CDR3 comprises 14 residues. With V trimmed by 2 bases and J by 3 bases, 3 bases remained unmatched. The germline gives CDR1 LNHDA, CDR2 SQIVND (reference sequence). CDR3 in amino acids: CASSIPGLGYEQYF. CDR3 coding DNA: TGTGCCAGTAGTATACCGGGACTAGGCTACGAGCAGTACTTC.

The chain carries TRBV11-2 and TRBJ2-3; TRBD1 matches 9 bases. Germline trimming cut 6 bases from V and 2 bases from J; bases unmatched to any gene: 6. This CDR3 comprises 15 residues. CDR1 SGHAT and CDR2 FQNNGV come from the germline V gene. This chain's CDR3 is CASRRTGAFTDTQYF. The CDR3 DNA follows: TGTGCCAGCAGGCGGACAGGGGCCTTCACAGATACGCAGTATTTT.

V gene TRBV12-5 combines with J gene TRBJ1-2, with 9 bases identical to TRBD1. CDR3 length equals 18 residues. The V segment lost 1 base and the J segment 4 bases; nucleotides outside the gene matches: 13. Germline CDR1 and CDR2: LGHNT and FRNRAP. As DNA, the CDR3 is TGTGCTAGTGGTTTGGACGGACAGGGGCGAAGTACGGGCTATGGCTACACCTTC. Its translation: CASGLDGQGRSTGYGYTF.

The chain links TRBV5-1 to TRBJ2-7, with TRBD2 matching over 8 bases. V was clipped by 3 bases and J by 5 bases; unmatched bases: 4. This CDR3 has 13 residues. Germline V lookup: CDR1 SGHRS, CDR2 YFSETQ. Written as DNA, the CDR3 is TGCGCCAGCAGCTCCAGGACTAGCCACGAGCAGTACTTC. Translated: CASSSRTSHEQYF.

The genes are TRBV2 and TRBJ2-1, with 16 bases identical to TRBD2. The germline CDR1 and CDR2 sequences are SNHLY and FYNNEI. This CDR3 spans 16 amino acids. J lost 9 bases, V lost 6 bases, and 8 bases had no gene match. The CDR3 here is CASRTGLAGGFTEQFF. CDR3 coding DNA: TGTGCCAGCAGGACGGGACTAGCGGGGGGGTTCACTGAGCAGTTCTTC.

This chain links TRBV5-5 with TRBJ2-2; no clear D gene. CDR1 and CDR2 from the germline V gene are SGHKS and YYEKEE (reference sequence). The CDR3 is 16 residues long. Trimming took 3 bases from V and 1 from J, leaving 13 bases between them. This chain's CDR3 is CASSSVFGGNTGELFF. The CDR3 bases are TGTGCCAGCAGCTCGGTTTTCGGCGGGAACACCGGGGAGCTGTTTTTT.

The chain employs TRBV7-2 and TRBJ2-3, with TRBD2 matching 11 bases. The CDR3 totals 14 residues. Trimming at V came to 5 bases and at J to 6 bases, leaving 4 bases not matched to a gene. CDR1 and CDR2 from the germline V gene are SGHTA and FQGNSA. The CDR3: CASSVSGRVDTQYF. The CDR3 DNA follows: TGTGCCAGCAGCGTTAGCGGGAGGGTTGATACGCAGTATTTT.

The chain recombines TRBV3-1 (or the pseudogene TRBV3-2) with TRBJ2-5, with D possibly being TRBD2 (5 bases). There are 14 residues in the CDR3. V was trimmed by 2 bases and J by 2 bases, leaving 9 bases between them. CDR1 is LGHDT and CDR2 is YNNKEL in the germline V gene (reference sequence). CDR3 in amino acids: CASSQRGFQETQYF. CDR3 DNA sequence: TGTGCCAGCAGCCAACGGGGTTTTCAAGAGACCCAGTACTTC.

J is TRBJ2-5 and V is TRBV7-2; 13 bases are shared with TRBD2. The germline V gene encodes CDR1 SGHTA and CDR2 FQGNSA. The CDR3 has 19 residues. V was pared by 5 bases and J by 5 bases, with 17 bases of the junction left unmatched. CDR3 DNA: TGTGCCAGCAGCCCACAGATACATACTAGCGGGGGGGCAAGGGAGACCCAGTACTTC. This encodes CASSPQIHTSGGARETQYF.

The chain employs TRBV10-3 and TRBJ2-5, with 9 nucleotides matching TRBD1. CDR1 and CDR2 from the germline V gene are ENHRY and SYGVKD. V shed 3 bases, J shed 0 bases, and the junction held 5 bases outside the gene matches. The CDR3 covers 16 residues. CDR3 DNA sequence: TGTGCCATCAGTGATGGGACAGGGCAGTACCAAGAGACCCAGTACTTC. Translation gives CAISDGTGQYQETQYF.

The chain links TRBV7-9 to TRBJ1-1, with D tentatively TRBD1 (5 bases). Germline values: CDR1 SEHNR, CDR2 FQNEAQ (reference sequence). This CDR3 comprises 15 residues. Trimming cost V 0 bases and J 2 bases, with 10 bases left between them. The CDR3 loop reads CASSLARQRNTEAFF. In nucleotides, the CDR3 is TGTGCCAGCAGCTTAGCTCGACAGAGAAACACTGAAGCTTTCTTT. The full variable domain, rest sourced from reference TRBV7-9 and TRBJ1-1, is DTGVSQNPRHKITKRGQNVTFRCDPISEHNRLYWYRQTLGQGPEFLTYFQNEAQLEKSRLLSDRFSAERPKGSFSTLEIQRTEQGDSAMYLCASSLARQRNTEAFFGQGTRLTVV.

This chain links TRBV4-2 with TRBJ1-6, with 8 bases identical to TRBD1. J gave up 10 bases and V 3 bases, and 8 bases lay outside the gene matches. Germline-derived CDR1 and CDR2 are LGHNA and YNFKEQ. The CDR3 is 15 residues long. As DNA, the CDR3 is TGTGCCAGCAGCCAGGACCGGGACAGGAGGTCACCCCTCCACTTT. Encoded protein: CASSQDRDRRSPLHF.

CDR3 sequence (DNA): TGTGCCAGCAGTGACTCGATGGGGGGGAATTCACCCCTCCACTTT. It specifies CASSDSMGGNSPLHF. The V call is TRBV6-4, the J call TRBJ1-6, with D possibly TRBD1 on 5 matching bases. Trimming removed 0 bases at V and 7 bases at J, with 10 bases between. CDR3 length equals 15 residues. Germline values: CDR1 MRHNA, CDR2 SNTAGT.

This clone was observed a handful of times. CDR3 nucleotide sequence: TGTGCCAGCTCACCTTCCAGGGACAATGAGCAGTTCTTC. The encoded protein is CASSPSRDNEQFF. The chain combines TRBV18 with TRBJ2-1, with D possibly TRBD1 on 5 matching bases. The V end lost 3 bases, the J end lost 5 bases, and 8 bases lay between the germline ends. Germline lookup yields CDR1 KGHSH and CDR2 LQKENI. This CDR3 comprises 13 residues.

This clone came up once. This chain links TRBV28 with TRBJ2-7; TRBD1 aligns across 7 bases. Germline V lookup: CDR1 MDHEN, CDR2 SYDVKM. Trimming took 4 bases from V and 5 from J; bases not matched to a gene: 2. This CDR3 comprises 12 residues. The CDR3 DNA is TGTGCCAGCAGTTACAGGGGACACGAGCAGTACTTC. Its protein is CASSYRGHEQYF. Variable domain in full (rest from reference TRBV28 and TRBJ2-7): DVKVTQSSRYLVKRTGEKVFLECVQDMDHENMFWYRQDPGLGLRLIYFSYDVKMKEKGDIPEGYSVSREKKERFSLILESASTNQTSMYLCASSYRGHEQYFGPGTRLTVT.

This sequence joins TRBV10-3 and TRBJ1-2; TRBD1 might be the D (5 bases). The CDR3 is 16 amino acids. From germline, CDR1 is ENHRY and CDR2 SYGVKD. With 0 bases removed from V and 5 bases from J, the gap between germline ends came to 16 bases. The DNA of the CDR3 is TGTGCCATCAGTGAGTCGATGACAGAGGAGTCATATGGCTACACCTTC. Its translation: CAISESMTEESYGYTF.

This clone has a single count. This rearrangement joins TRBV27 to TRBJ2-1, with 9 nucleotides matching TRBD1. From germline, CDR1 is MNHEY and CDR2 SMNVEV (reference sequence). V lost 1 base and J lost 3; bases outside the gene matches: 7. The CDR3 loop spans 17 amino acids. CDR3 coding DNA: TGTGCCAGCAGTTTATTATCGGGACAGGGTAGCTACAATGAGCAGTTCTTC. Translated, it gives CASSLLSGQGSYNEQFF.

The CDR3 sequence is CASSPAGGPSYEQYF. The CDR3 nucleotides are TGTGCCAGCTCACCGGCGGGAGGGCCCTCGTACGAGCAGTACTTC. The rearrangement uses TRBV18 and TRBJ2-7; 9 nucleotides line up with TRBD2. V lost 3 bases, J lost 4 bases, and 7 bases stayed unmatched. The CDR3 spans 15 residues. CDR1 and CDR2 (germline): KGHSH, LQKENI. Based on the CDR3 plus reference TRBV18 and TRBJ2-7, the full variable domain is NAGVMQNPRHLVRRRGQEARLRCSPMKGHSHVYWYRQLPEEGLKFMVYLQKENIIDESGMPKERFSAEFPKEGPSILRIQQVVRGDSAAYFCASSPAGGPSYEQYFGPGTRLTVT.

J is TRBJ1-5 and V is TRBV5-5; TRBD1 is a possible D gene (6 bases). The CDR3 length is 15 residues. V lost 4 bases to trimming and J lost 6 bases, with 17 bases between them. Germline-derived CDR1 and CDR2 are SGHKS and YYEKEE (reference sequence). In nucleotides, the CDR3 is TGTGCCAGCAGCAGAGAAAGGGGGGGGAGTCAGCCCCAGCATTTT. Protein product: CASSRERGGSQPQHF.

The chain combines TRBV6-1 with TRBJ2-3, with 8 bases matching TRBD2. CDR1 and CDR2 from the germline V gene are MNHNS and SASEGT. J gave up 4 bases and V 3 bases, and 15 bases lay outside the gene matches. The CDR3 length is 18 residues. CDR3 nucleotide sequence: TGTGCCAGCAGTGACGTAGCGTTACTCCGGGGGGGCCCAGATACGCAGTATTTT. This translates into CASSDVALLRGGPDTQYF.

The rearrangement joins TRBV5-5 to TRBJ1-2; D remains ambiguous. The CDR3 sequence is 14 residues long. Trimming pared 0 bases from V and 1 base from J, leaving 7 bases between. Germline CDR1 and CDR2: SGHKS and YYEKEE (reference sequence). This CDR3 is CASSLGRNNYGYTF. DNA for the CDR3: TGTGCCAGCAGCTTGGGCAGAAATAACTATGGCTACACCTTC.